The clone carrying this T cell receptor beta chain was seen a handful of times. What it binds is unknown. A single record per CDR3 protein comes from TCRdb applying MiXCR to the multiplex PCR reads. There are roughly 260,000 distinct CDR3 sequences in the sample; 30% to 35% occur only once, and 0.85% to 1.2% lies in the top ten. This specimen comes from a study of breast tumors, draining lymph nodes, adjacent tissues. Trimming removed 5 bases from V and 5 bases from J, with 12 bases in between. CDR3 length: 13 residues. The germline V gene has CDR1 MNHNS and CDR2 SASEGT. Study-wide points: The lymph node origin of tumor T cells was framed as consistent with a hypothesis, not demonstrated. Tumor TCR diversity was below lymph nodes but above nontumor tissue.

Samples came from axillary lymph nodes draining the breast cancer. This receptor was taken from a female donor with breast cancer. Some clones in this sample may be carry-over from other donors' samples. The V and J genes are TRBV6-1 and TRBJ2-5, with TRBD2 as a possible D gene (6 bases). What was sequenced was axillary lymph node tissue. As DNA, the CDR3 is TGTGCCAGCAGTCGGTGGGACTTCGAGACCCAGTACTTC. Translating it yields CASSRWDFETQYF.